These 10 T cell receptor beta chains share one sample of origin, sequenced in a study of monozygotic twins with inflammatory bowel disease. From its re-call of the 5' RACE reads, TCRdb lists each CDR3 protein once, without DNA. The ten top clones account for around 7.7%, within a sample of about 200,000 distinct CDR3 sequences. The sample taken for sequencing was blood. These receptors were obtained from a human donor with ulcerative colitis or Crohn's disease, or a healthy co-twin of an affected twin (not recorded which).

The CDR3 is CASSPGQVTEAFF. This chain joins TRBV12-3 or TRBV12-4 and TRBJ1-1; without DNA, the TCRdb call of TRBD1 cannot be checked. The CDR3 runs 13 residues.

V and J are TRBV5-1 and TRBJ2-5; without DNA, the TCRdb call of TRBD2 cannot be checked. CDR3 length: 17 residues. The V gene's germline CDR1 is SGHRS and CDR2 YFSETQ. The CDR3: CASSLAVGVAGQETQYF.

The V and J genes are TRBV19 and TRBJ2-1; TCRdb's D call, TRBD2, is unchecked because there is no DNA. The V gene's germline CDR1 is LNHDA and CDR2 SQIVND (reference sequence). The CDR3 is 15 amino acids. The CDR3 here is CASSIVRTSYNEQFF.

V is TRBV7-3 and J is TRBJ2-3; TCRdb picks TRBD1, but there is no DNA to check that call. This CDR3 has 16 residues. From germline, CDR1 is SGHTA and CDR2 FQGTGA. The CDR3 spells CASNPAGASSTDTQYF. Looking up the rest from reference TRBV7-3 and TRBJ2-3 gives the full variable domain: GAGVSQTPSNKVTEKGKYVELRCDPISGHTALYWYRQSLGQGPEFLIYFQGTGAADDSGLPNDRFFAVRPEGSVSTLKIQRTERGDSAVYLCASNPAGASSTDTQYFGPGTRLTVL.

The V call is TRBV6-1, the J call TRBJ1-5; the D gene TCRdb calls, TRBD1, cannot be checked with no DNA. Germline lookup yields CDR1 MNHNS and CDR2 SASEGT. This CDR3 is built from 15 residues. This chain's CDR3 is CASRKTGKLYQPQHF.

This chain links TRBV20-1 with TRBJ2-4. Per germline, CDR1 DFQATT and CDR2 SNEGSKA (reference sequence). The length of the CDR3 is 11 residues. This chain's CDR3 is CRARSGNIQYF.

The chain joins TRBV5-8 to TRBJ1-1. The CDR3 covers 17 residues. The germline V gene has CDR1 SGHTS and CDR2 YDEGEE. The CDR3 sequence: CASRSFGLGMRDTEAFF.

This chain connects TRBV20-1 to TRBJ2-3. Germline lookup yields CDR1 DFQATT and CDR2 SNEGSKA (reference sequence). The CDR3 loop spans 12 amino acids. CDR3 in amino acids: CSADFRTDTQYF.

This CDR3 reads CASSFDDPQDTQYF. The chain links TRBV7-2 to TRBJ2-3; TCRdb returns TRBD2, unconfirmable since there is no DNA. Germline V lookup: CDR1 SGHTA, CDR2 FQGNSA. This CDR3 has 14 residues.

The CDR3 reads CASSPGLVGEKLFF. This chain joins TRBV12-3 or TRBV12-4 and TRBJ1-4; absent DNA, TCRdb's TRBD1 call cannot be checked. This CDR3 spans 14 amino acids.